Each of the 5 T cell receptor beta chains below was sequenced from the same sample in a study of blood T cell repertoires in COVID-19. Method: immunoSEQ multiplex PCR; TCRdb's copy keeps in-frame clones and lacks some. This table has 100,000 to 150,000 clones, roughly 86% appearing once. Sequenced material: peripheral blood. These receptor sequences come from a woman aged 70-85 years with COVID-19, enrolled during active disease.

The V call is TRBV18, the J call TRBJ2-4; TRBD2 is a possible D gene (7 bases). Trimming removed 3 bases from V and 5 bases from J, with 14 bases in between. This CDR3 region has 15 residues. Germline lookup yields CDR1 KGHSH and CDR2 LQKENI. The chain's CDR3 is CASSPKGGGQNIQYF. CDR3 in DNA: TGTGCCAGCTCACCGAAAGGGGGGGGGCAAAACATTCAGTACTTC.

The chain has TRBV5-4 and TRBJ1-2; 7 nucleotides match TRBD1. The length of the CDR3 is 14 residues. J lost 3 bases, V lost 4 bases, and 6 bases had no gene match. The germline CDR1 and CDR2 sequences are SGHNT and YYREEE (reference sequence). CDR3 DNA: TGTGCCAGCAGCCCGCGGGGACAGCACTATGGCTACACCTTC. Encoded protein: CASSPRGQHYGYTF. Full variable domain (remainder filled in from reference TRBV5-4 and TRBJ1-2): ETGVTQSPTHLIKTRGQQVTLRCSSQSGHNTVSWYQQALGQGPQFIFQYYREEENGRGNFPPRFSGLQFPNYSSELNVNALELDDSALYLCASSPRGQHYGYTFGSGTRLTVV.

The CDR3 DNA reads as TGTGCCAGCAGTGAAACCTTGGGACAGGGTGGCAATGAGCAGTTCTTC. Its protein product is CASSETLGQGGNEQFF. The chain carries TRBV6-1 and TRBJ2-1; 9 positions agree with TRBD1. Losses at the gene ends were 2 bases for V and 6 bases for J; bases not matched to a gene: 8. Germline V lookup: CDR1 MNHNS, CDR2 SASEGT. This CDR3 spans 16 amino acids.

The chain combines TRBV10-2 with TRBJ2-5; TRBD1 matches 8 bases. The CDR3 totals 14 residues. The germline V gene encodes CDR1 WSHSY and CDR2 SAAADI. The V gene end was trimmed by 6 bases and the J gene end by 1 base; junction bases not matched to a gene: 4. CDR3 bases: TGCGCCAGCAGATCGGACAGGGTCCAAGAGACCCAGTACTTC. This codes for CASRSDRVQETQYF.

CDR3 sequence (DNA): TGTGCCAGCAGCCCAGAACTTCCGGGACAGCGCGAGACCCAGTACTTC. It codes for CASSPELPGQRETQYF. The J gene is TRBJ2-5, the V gene TRBV7-7; 7 nucleotides agree with TRBD1. The V gene's germline CDR1 is SSHAT and CDR2 FNYEAQ (reference sequence). Trimming took 5 bases from V and 5 from J; bases not matched to a gene: 14. The CDR3 is 16 amino acids.